These T cell receptor beta chains were read from a single sample in a study of beta chain features in type 1 diabetes. Only in-frame clones appear in the TCRdb table, and some are missing; sequencing was by immunoSEQ multiplex PCR. The table shows about 140,000 clones, with 6.9% occurring only once. Sequenced material: central memory CD4+ T cells from blood. The source is a woman in her thirties in good health. CDR3s leave out the opening cysteine and the closing phenylalanine or tryptophan.

j_gene,v_gene,CDR3aa
TRBJ2-7,TRBV6-5,ASSYLGQSYEQY
TRBJ2-5,TRBV7-6,ASSLERRETRETQY
TRBJ2-7,TRBV28,ASSFSGKGYEQY
TRBJ2-2,TRBV19,ASSIGGAGVATGELF
TRBJ1-1,TRBV7-9,ASSPLGGQVRGTGEAF
TRBJ2-3,TRBV18,ASSRTSGSTDTQY
TRBJ2-5,TRBV7-6,ASRLAGEETQY
TRBJ1-2,TRBV7-9,ASSRLGGNYGYT
TRBJ2-7,TRBV28,ASSFNRILSYEQY
TRBJ2-3,TRBV5-4,ASRKTASSTDTQY
TRBJ2-1,TRBV7-2,ASSGRDGLAGGNEQF
TRBJ1-5,TRBV5-5,ASSLVAGQSNQPQH
TRBJ2-5,TRBV2,ASSVLRKETQY
TRBJ2-7,TRBV27,ASSSGAGEQY
TRBJ2-1,TRBV10-3,AISDIQEGEQF
TRBJ2-2,TRBV27,ASSLRGGLRNTGELF
TRBJ2-1,TRBV11-2,ASSSLAFYNEQF
TRBJ2-1,TRBV11-3,ASSPGGRNEQF
TRBJ2-3,TRBV4-2,ASGTGGSDTQY
TRBJ2-1,TRBV7-9,ASSPTSPTGGNEQF
TRBJ2-7,TRBV5-4,ASTPGGSNSYEQY
TRBJ2-3,TRBV10-3,ATKAGEVTDTQY
TRBJ2-2,TRBV7-3,ASSSGGTVRGELF
TRBJ2-1,TRBV11-2,ASRVSGGVYEQF
TRBJ1-2,TRBV7-2,ASSLLDREGYGYT
TRBJ1-4,TRBV7-6,ASSLTRSTEKLF
TRBJ1-3,TRBV27,ASSLSAGGSGNTIY
TRBJ1-1,TRBV15,ATSRDFAGGGTEAF
TRBJ1-5,TRBV30,AWSVRGNQPQH
TRBJ1-2,TRBV30,AWSAGEGYT
TRBJ1-2,TRBV5-1,ASSPGQAYYGYT
TRBJ1-4,TRBV15,ATSRDRGVEKLF
TRBJ2-1,TRBV18,ASSPLIEGATNEQF
TRBJ2-3,TRBV4-1,ASSQVDLVTTDTQY
TRBJ2-5,TRBV7-6,ASSRNTGHQETQY
TRBJ1-2,TRBV7-2,ASSLAMGARGYGYT
TRBJ2-1,TRBV6-1,ASRGDTSGSHEQF
TRBJ2-1,TRBV6-4,ASSRLAGGNEQF
TRBJ2-2,TRBV11-2,ASSSRSGTSTGELF
TRBJ2-6,TRBV7-3,ASSSTSFGANVLT
TRBJ2-1,TRBV7-2,ASSLAGGGSSYNEQF
TRBJ2-7,TRBV7-9,ASSIDRGVSGSYEQY
TRBJ2-3,TRBV9,ASSRTGSGDTQY
TRBJ2-4,TRBV19,ARGGEIALAKNIQY
TRBJ2-1,TRBV6-6,ASSYSTDNEQF
TRBJ2-1,TRBV5-4,ASSTPGTTNNEQF
TRBJ2-7,TRBV6-6,ASWDRASEQY
TRBJ2-7,TRBV7-8,ASSSIQGYEQY
TRBJ2-2,TRBV7-2,ASSQQGTGELF
TRBJ2-3,TRBV5-1,ASSGAALAGADTQY